This record concerns one TCR beta chain sequence. The source of the sample is a study of T-cell reconstitution after alpha-beta-depleted transplantation in children. CDR1 and CDR2 (germline): SGHDN, FVKESK. The CDR3 is made up of 15 amino acids. V lost 0 bases and J 5 bases, leaving 14 bases between the germline ends. Unique molecular identifiers were used in preparing the TCRbeta library. MiXCR, run by TCRdb on the PCR reads, gives a single entry per CDR3 protein. This sample yields hundreds of thousands of distinct CDR3 sequences, of which over 15% are seen a single time; 1.1% belongs to the top ten.

The rearrangement joins TRBV14 to TRBJ2-7; maybe TRBD1 (6 bases). The TCR originated in a human donor who donated a stem cell graft to a child with acute myeloid leukemia. The sequencing used PBMCs from the stem cell graft donor, collected from the stem cell graft. CDR3 DNA sequence: TGTGCCAGCAGCCAAGAAAACAGGGCAATCAACGAGCAGTACTTC. It codes for CASSQENRAINEQYF.